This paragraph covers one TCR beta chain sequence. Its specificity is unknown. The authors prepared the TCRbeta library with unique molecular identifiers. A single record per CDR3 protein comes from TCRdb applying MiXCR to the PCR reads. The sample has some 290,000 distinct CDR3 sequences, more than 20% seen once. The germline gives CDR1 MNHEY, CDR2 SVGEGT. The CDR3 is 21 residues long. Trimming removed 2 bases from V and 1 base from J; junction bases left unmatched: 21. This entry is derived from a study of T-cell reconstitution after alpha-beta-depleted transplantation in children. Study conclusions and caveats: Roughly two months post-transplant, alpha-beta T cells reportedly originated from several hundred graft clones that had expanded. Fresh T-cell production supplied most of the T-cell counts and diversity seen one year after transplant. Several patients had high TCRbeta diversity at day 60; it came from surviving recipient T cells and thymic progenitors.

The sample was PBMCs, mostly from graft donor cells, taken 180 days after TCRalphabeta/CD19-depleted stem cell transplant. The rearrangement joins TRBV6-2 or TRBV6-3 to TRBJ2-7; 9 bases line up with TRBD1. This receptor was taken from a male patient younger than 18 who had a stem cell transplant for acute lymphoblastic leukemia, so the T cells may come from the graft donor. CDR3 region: CASSYGGRDREQRGRSYEQYF. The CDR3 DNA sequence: TGTGCCAGCAGTTACGGGGGCCGGGACAGGGAGCAGCGTGGAAGGTCCTACGAGCAGTACTTC.